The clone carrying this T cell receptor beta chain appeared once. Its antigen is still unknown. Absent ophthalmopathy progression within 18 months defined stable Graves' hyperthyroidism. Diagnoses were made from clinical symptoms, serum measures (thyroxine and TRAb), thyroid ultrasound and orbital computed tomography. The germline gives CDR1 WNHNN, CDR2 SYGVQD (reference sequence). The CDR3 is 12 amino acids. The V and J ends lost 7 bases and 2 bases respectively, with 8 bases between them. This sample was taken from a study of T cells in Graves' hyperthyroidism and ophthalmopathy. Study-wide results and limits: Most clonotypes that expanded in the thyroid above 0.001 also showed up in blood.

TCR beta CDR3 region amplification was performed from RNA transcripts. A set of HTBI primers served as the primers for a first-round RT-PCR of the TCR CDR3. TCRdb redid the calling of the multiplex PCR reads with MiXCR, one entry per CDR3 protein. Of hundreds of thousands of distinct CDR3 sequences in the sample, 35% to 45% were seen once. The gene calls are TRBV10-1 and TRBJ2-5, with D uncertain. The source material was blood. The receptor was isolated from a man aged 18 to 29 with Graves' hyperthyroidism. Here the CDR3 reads CASKDLQETQYF. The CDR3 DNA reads TGCGCCAGCAAAGACCTTCAAGAGACCCAGTACTTC.